Following are 24 T cell receptor beta chains from one sample sequenced in a study of cytomegalovirus exposure and HLA in healthy donors. The PCR was carried out with 60 Vbeta primers and 13 Jbeta primers. Assay: immunoSEQ multiplex PCR; the TCRdb copy retains only in-frame clones and omits some. Of about 90,000 clones listed, more than 65% are singletons. Sequenced material: PBMCs. Receptor source: a woman between 18 and 30 years old in good health and CMV-seropositive.

V is TRBV9 and J is TRBJ2-1; a possible D gene is TRBD1 (6 bases). Trimming stripped 4 bases from V and 5 bases from J, with 19 bases between. The CDR3 is 16 residues long. Germline lookup yields CDR1 SGDLS and CDR2 YYNGEE. This chain's CDR3 is CASSPTGTTRNNEQFF. The DNA for the CDR3 is TGTGCCAGCAGCCCCACCGGGACAACCCGTAACAATGAGCAGTTCTTC.

This clone came up a few times. V and J are TRBV6-5 and TRBJ2-7; D remains ambiguous. Germline CDR1 reads MNHEY; CDR2 reads SVGAGI. V was trimmed by 5 bases and J by 5 bases, leaving 10 bases between them. The CDR3 runs 12 residues. Written as DNA, the CDR3 is TGTGCCAGCAGTCCCTATCGTAACGAGCAGTACTTC. Its translation: CASSPYRNEQYF.

The chain uses TRBV19 and TRBJ2-7; tentative D call: TRBD1 (6 bases). Trimming stripped 3 bases from V and 4 bases from J, with 19 bases between. Germline CDR1 LNHDA, CDR2 SQIVND (reference sequence). The CDR3 length is 16 residues. The CDR3, as DNA: TGTGCCAGTAGTATGGGACCTCACAGGGTCGAGTACGAGCAGTACTTC. Its translation: CASSMGPHRVEYEQYF.

The rearrangement uses TRBV7-9 and TRBJ2-2, with D unclear. The V and J ends lost 5 bases and 5 bases respectively, with 18 bases between them. The V gene's germline CDR1 is SEHNR and CDR2 FQNEAQ (reference sequence). This CDR3 region has 16 residues. Here the CDR3 DNA reads TGTGCCAGCAGCAACTATGTGACTCGGGTAACCGGGGAGCTGTTTTTT. Residues: CASSNYVTRVTGELFF.

The rearrangement joins TRBV27 to TRBJ2-5; 12 positions agree with TRBD2. Near its end, the DNA agrees better with TRBJ2-7, so the J call may be wrong. The CDR3 runs 15 residues. CDR1 and CDR2 (germline): MNHEY, SMNVEV (reference sequence). This CDR3 reads CASKVTSGSPYEQYF. The CDR3 nucleotides read TGTGCCAGCAAGGTGACTAGCGGGAGTCCGTACGAGCAGTACTTC.

This clone has more than one count but fewer than ten. This chain links TRBV9 with TRBJ2-7, with TRBD1 matching 9 bases. Germline V gives CDR1 SGDLS, CDR2 YYNGEE. CDR3 length equals 14 residues. Trimming cost V 3 bases and J 3 bases; bases outside gene matches: 4. CDR3 sequence reads: CASSGTGGFYEQYF. In DNA form, the CDR3 reads TGTGCCAGCAGCGGCACAGGGGGCTTCTACGAGCAGTACTTC. Variable domain in full (rest from reference TRBV9 and TRBJ2-7): DSGVTQTPKHLITATGQRVTLRCSPRSGDLSVYWYQQSLDQGLQFLIQYYNGEERAKGNILERFSAQQFPDLHSELNLSSLELGDSALYFCASSGTGGFYEQYFGPGTRLTVT.

The chain has TRBV7-6 and TRBJ2-2, with 8 bases identical to TRBD2. V was clipped by 2 bases and J by 6 bases; unmatched bases: 8. The germline gives CDR1 SGHVS, CDR2 FNYEAQ. The CDR3 is made up of 16 amino acids. CDR3 nucleotides: TGTGCCAGCAGCTTAAATGTGGCGGGAGGCCCCGGGGAGCTGTTTTTT. Its protein is CASSLNVAGGPGELFF.

Only a few counts were recorded for this clone. This sequence joins TRBV6-6 and TRBJ2-3; 10 positions match TRBD2. Trimming took 6 bases from V and 0 from J; bases not matched to a gene: 6. There are 16 residues in the CDR3. Germline loops: CDR1 MNHNY, CDR2 SVGAGI (reference sequence). CDR3 sequence (DNA): TGTGCCAGCAGCCAAAAACTAGCGGGGAGCACAGATACGCAGTATTTT. It specifies CASSQKLAGSTDTQYF.

This clone was seen a single time. The V gene is TRBV5-1, the J gene TRBJ1-1; D gene unclear. From germline, CDR1 is SGHRS and CDR2 YFSETQ. This CDR3 is built from 16 residues. V lost 2 bases and J lost 1, with 15 bases in between. CDR3 sequence (DNA): TGCGCCAGCAGCTTCCCACCTGGACGGGGGAACACTGAAGCTTTCTTT. It yields the protein CASSFPPGRGNTEAFF.

This chain joins TRBV27 and TRBJ2-7, with D possibly TRBD2 on 5 matching bases. The germline V gene encodes CDR1 MNHEY and CDR2 SMNVEV (reference sequence). Trimming took 6 bases from V and 0 from J, leaving 18 bases between them. The CDR3 has 16 residues. The CDR3 nucleotides are TGTGCCAGCAGCTTGAGTAGCGCCTTTTCCTCCTACGAGCAGTACTTC. It yields the protein CASSLSSAFSSYEQYF.

The DNA of the CDR3 is TGTGCCAGCAGCGTAGGACTAGCGGGAGGGGAGGCGCAAGAGACCCAGTACTTC. As protein: CASSVGLAGGEAQETQYF. The rearrangement joins TRBV9 to TRBJ2-5; TRBD2 aligns across 14 bases. CDR1 is SGDLS, CDR2 YYNGEE, per germline. The V gene end was trimmed by 0 bases and the J gene end by 2 bases; junction bases not matched to a gene: 6. The CDR3 spans 18 residues.

This clone appeared once. The genes are TRBV5-4 and TRBJ2-5, with TRBD2 identical over 11 bases. Unmatched junction bases numbered 5, after V lost 4 bases and J lost 3 bases. Germline loops: CDR1 SGHNT, CDR2 YYREEE (reference sequence). This CDR3 has 15 residues. CDR3 sequence: CASSLPTSGKETQYF. The CDR3 DNA reads TGTGCCAGCAGCCTGCCGACTAGCGGGAAAGAGACCCAGTACTTC. Full variable domain (rest looked up from reference TRBV5-4 and TRBJ2-5): ETGVTQSPTHLIKTRGQQVTLRCSSQSGHNTVSWYQQALGQGPQFIFQYYREEENGRGNFPPRFSGLQFPNYSSELNVNALELDDSALYLCASSLPTSGKETQYFGPGTRLLVL.

This chain joins TRBV9 and TRBJ2-7; TRBD1 aligns across 7 bases. The CDR3 has 15 amino acids. CDR1 and CDR2 (germline): SGDLS, YYNGEE. After removal of 4 bases from V and 5 bases from J, the junction contained 12 bases not matched to a gene. The CDR3 region is CASSKRGQLSNEQYF. Here the CDR3 DNA reads TGTGCCAGCAGCAAAAGGGGACAGCTATCAAACGAGCAGTACTTC.

The V gene is TRBV11-1, the J gene TRBJ2-7, with D possibly TRBD2 on 6 matching bases. The CDR3 runs 14 residues. Germline CDR1 reads SGHAT; CDR2 reads FQDESV (reference sequence). V lost 5 bases and J lost 4, with 15 bases in between. The DNA for the CDR3 is TGTGCCAGCAGCGTGGGGGACTTTGGGTACGAGCAGTACTTC. The encoded protein is CASSVGDFGYEQYF.

This clone was detected only a few times. This sequence joins TRBV4-3 and TRBJ2-1; 9 bases agree with TRBD1. Germline CDR1 and CDR2: LGHNA and YSLEER. The trim removed 4 bases at V and 2 bases at J, leaving 3 bases unmatched. This CDR3 is built from 15 residues. The CDR3: CASSPRDRAYNEQFF. DNA for the CDR3: TGCGCCAGCAGCCCGAGGGACAGGGCCTACAATGAGCAGTTCTTC.

CDR3 amino acids: CASSLSPGTGGTEAFF. The DNA for the CDR3 is TGCGCCAGCAGCCTATCCCCGGGGACAGGGGGCACTGAAGCTTTCTTT. The V gene is TRBV4-1, the J gene TRBJ1-1; 11 nucleotides line up with TRBD1. The V segment lost 4 bases and the J segment 4 bases; nucleotides outside the gene matches: 8. This CDR3 spans 16 amino acids. Germline lookup yields CDR1 MGHRA and CDR2 YSYEKL.

The chain joins TRBV4-1 to TRBJ1-2; D gene ambiguous. This CDR3 has 15 amino acids. Germline V gene data show CDR1 as MGHRA and CDR2 as YSYEKL. Trimming shortened V by 0 bases and J by 0 bases, and 8 bases separated the two germline ends. CDR3 nucleotide sequence: TGCGCCAGCAGCCAAGATCTAGGAGCTAACTATGGCTACACCTTC. Protein: CASSQDLGANYGYTF.

The V call is TRBV18, the J call TRBJ2-7; 11 bases are a match to TRBD2. The CDR3 runs to 17 residues. After removal of 6 bases from V and 1 base from J, the junction contained 11 bases not matched to a gene. Germline loops: CDR1 KGHSH, CDR2 LQKENI. The CDR3 nucleotides are TGTGCCAGCTCGGCGGGGAATCTAGCGGGGGGTTCCTACGAGCAGTACTTC. It translates to CASSAGNLAGGSYEQYF.

This chain joins TRBV2 and TRBJ2-1; a possible D gene is TRBD1 (6 bases). V was cut by 8 bases and J by 0 bases, with 17 bases left in between. The CDR3 consists of 16 residues. Germline-derived CDR1 and CDR2 are SNHLY and FYNNEI. CDR3 nucleotide sequence: TGTGCCAGCCCCGAGCCCACAGGGAGCTCCTACAATGAGCAGTTCTTC. Translated: CASPEPTGSSYNEQFF.

The chain couples TRBV19 to TRBJ2-2; D unresolved. CDR1 and CDR2 from the germline V gene are LNHDA and SQIVND (reference sequence). The CDR3 covers 13 residues. V was cut by 4 bases and J by 5 bases, with 8 bases left in between. The CDR3 bases are TGTGCCAGTAGTAGCAGAAATACCGGGGAGCTGTTTTTT. It specifies CASSSRNTGELFF.

The V call is TRBV2, the J call TRBJ1-2; D unclear. The CDR3 has 12 residues. Germline loops: CDR1 SNHLY, CDR2 FYNNEI. The V and J ends lost 4 bases and 8 bases respectively, with 11 bases between them. This chain's CDR3 is CASSGSVTGYTF. DNA for the CDR3: TGTGCCAGCAGTGGGTCGGTAACCGGCTACACCTTC.

The CDR3 here is CASSLVGQPTWDIQYF. CDR3 nucleotide sequence: TGTGCCAGCAGCTTAGTGGGACAGCCGACCTGGGACATTCAGTACTTC. This sequence joins TRBV11-2 and TRBJ2-4, with 7 bases matching TRBD1. Unmatched junction bases numbered 11, after V lost 1 base and J lost 8 bases. Germline V lookup: CDR1 SGHAT, CDR2 FQNNGV. The CDR3 length is 16 residues. The whole variable domain, filled in from reference TRBV11-2 and TRBJ2-4, reads EAGVAQSPRYKIIEKRQSVAFWCNPISGHATLYWYQQILGQGPKLLIQFQNNGVVDDSQLPKDRFSAERLKGVDSTLKIQPAKLEDSAVYLCASSLVGQPTWDIQYFGAGTRLSVL.

Only a few counts were recorded for this clone. The genes are TRBV28 and TRBJ2-7, with a possible D match to TRBD2 (6 bases). The CDR3 spans 13 residues. V lost 3 bases to trimming and J lost 4 bases, with 10 bases between them. From germline, CDR1 is MDHEN and CDR2 SYDVKM. The CDR3 region is CASSFGGKYEQYF. CDR3 bases: TGTGCCAGCAGTTTTGGCGGGAAGTACGAGCAGTACTTC.

The chain carries TRBV5-5 and TRBJ1-2; D is possibly TRBD1 (6 bases). V lost 5 bases to trimming and J lost 0 bases, with 11 bases between them. The CDR3 is 14 residues long. In germline, CDR1 is SGHKS, CDR2 YYEKEE (reference sequence). CDR3 loop: CASSYDRSNYGYTF. CDR3 nucleotide sequence: TGTGCCAGCAGTTATGACAGGTCTAACTATGGCTACACCTTC.